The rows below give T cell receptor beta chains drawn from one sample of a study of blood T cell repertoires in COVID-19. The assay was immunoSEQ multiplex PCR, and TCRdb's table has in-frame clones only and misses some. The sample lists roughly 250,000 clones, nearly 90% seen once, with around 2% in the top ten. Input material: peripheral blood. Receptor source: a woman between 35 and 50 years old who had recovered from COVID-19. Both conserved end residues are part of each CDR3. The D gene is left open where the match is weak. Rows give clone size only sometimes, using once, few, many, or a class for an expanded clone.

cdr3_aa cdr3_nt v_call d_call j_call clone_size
CASSLGSGDVSNQPQHF TGTGCCAGCAGCTTAGGGTCGGGGGACGTTAGCAATCAGCCCCAGCATTTT TRBV7-9 - TRBJ1-5 -
CASSIDGENTEAFF TGTGCCAGTAGTATAGATGGAGAGAACACTGAAGCTTTCTTT TRBV19 - TRBJ1-1 -
CASSYSSGMDGYTF TGTGCCAGCAGTTACTCATCGGGGATGGATGGCTACACCTTC TRBV6-5 - TRBJ1-2 -
CASSFGQGGQPQHF TGTGCCAGCAGCTTTGGACAGGGTGGACAGCCCCAGCATTTT TRBV7-9 TRBD1 TRBJ1-5 -
CASNAGGGTYNEQFF TGTGCCAGCAACGCGGGAGGCGGCACCTACAATGAGCAGTTCTTC TRBV9 TRBD2 TRBJ2-1 -
CASSPGQGPWGETQYF TGTGCCAGCAGTCCGGGACAGGGCCCTTGGGGAGAGACCCAGTACTTC TRBV28 TRBD1 TRBJ2-5 -
CASSQVGWTSRSTDTQYF TGTGCCAGCAGCCAAGTCGGGTGGACTAGTCGTAGCACAGATACGCAGTATTTT TRBV3-1/TRBV3-2 TRBD2 TRBJ2-3 -
CASSIVGGVETGELFF TGTGCCAGTAGTATAGTTGGGGGCGTCGAAACCGGGGAGCTGTTTTTT TRBV19 - TRBJ2-2 once
CASSQRDLQFF TGTGCCAGCAGCCAAAGGGACTTGCAGTTCTTC TRBV3-1/TRBV3-2 - TRBJ2-1 few
CASSRGQGMHEQYF TGTGCCAGCAGCCGCGGACAGGGTATGCACGAGCAGTACTTC TRBV7-9 TRBD1 TRBJ2-7 -
CAISESGSGAGYGYTF TGTGCCATCAGTGAGTCAGGATCAGGGGCTGGCTATGGCTACACCTTC TRBV10-3 - TRBJ1-2 -
CATSRGGSGFDTDTQYF TGTGCCACCAGCAGAGGCGGGTCCGGGTTTGACACAGATACGCAGTATTTT TRBV15 - TRBJ2-3 -
CASSVEKGLAGVTGELFF TGTGCCAGCAGCGTAGAAAAGGGACTAGCGGGAGTCACCGGGGAGCTGTTTTTT TRBV9 TRBD2 TRBJ2-2 -
CASSYGGGAVSYNEQFF TGCGCCAGCAGCTACGGCGGTGGGGCAGTCTCCTACAATGAGCAGTTCTTC TRBV5-1 - TRBJ2-1 -
CASSSGLTGFSTDTQYF TGTGCCAGCAGCTCGGGTCTGACAGGCTTTAGCACAGATACGCAGTATTTT TRBV5-6 - TRBJ2-3 -
CASIPEGQRKTYGYTF TGTGCCAGCATCCCCGAGGGACAGAGGAAGACCTATGGCTACACCTTC TRBV6-6 TRBD1 TRBJ1-2 once
CASRQAGGGETQYF TGTGCTAGTCGCCAAGCGGGAGGGGGCGAGACCCAGTACTTC TRBV12-5 TRBD2 TRBJ2-5 -
CASSPQVPVGGANVLTF TGTGCCAGCTCACCGCAGGTACCCGTTGGTGGGGCCAACGTCCTGACTTTC TRBV18 - TRBJ2-6 -
CAINRDRGYNEQFF TGTGCCATCAACCGGGACAGGGGATACAATGAGCAGTTCTTC TRBV19 TRBD1 TRBJ2-1 -
CASGPGSGNTIYF TGTGCCAGTGGTCCGGGCTCTGGAAACACCATATATTTT TRBV19 - TRBJ1-3 once
CASSVQGARPYEQYF TGTGCCAGCAGCGTCCAGGGGGCGCGTCCCTACGAGCAGTACTTC TRBV5-6 TRBD1 TRBJ2-7 once
CATSRVRFPGGSSYNEQFF TGTGCCACCAGCAGAGTACGGTTTCCGGGGGGGAGCTCCTACAATGAGCAGTTCTTC TRBV15 TRBD2 TRBJ2-1 -
CASSQLGSGQRVDGYTF TGTGCCAGCAGCCAGTTGGGATCGGGACAGAGAGTGGATGGCTACACCTTC TRBV14 TRBD1 TRBJ1-2 -
CAWSVDRGVYGYTF TGTGCCTGGAGTGTCGACAGGGGAGTCTATGGCTACACCTTC TRBV30 TRBD1 TRBJ1-2 -
CASTPQALGGYNEQFF TGTGCCAGCACCCCTCAGGCCTTGGGGGGTTACAATGAGCAGTTCTTC TRBV5-4 - TRBJ2-1 -
CASSISGGQPQHF TGTGCCAGTAGTATATCGGGGGGTCAGCCCCAGCATTTT TRBV19 - TRBJ1-5 -
CASSQIVSGNTIYF TGTGCCAGCAGCCAAATAGTGTCTGGAAACACCATATATTTT TRBV4-2 - TRBJ1-3 -
CASTPPGQKEGEQYF TGCGCCAGCACGCCCCCGGGACAGAAGGAAGGCGAGCAGTACTTC TRBV23-1 TRBD1 TRBJ2-7 -
CASSSTGRGDSPLHF TGTGCCAGCAGCTCAACCGGGAGGGGGGATTCACCCCTCCACTTT TRBV7-2 - TRBJ1-6 -